The present T cell receptor beta chain was sequenced within a study of shared clonotypes between healthy human individuals. Details on this clone: Its antigen is undetermined.

Here immunoSEQ multiplex PCR was the method, and the copy in TCRdb shows in-frame clones only, minus some. The sample carries approximately 1.5 million clones, roughly 98% recorded once. Study outcomes and limitations: Naive CD4 clonotype sharing across a handful of donors was approximately 5.2%.

V gave up 2 bases and J gave up 9 bases; unmatched junction bases: 12. The CDR3 has 16 amino acids. Germline V lookup: CDR1 LGHNA, CDR2 YSLEER. This TCR derives from a man younger than 45 in good health. Material for sequencing was naive CD4+ T cells sorted from blood. Subset noted: CD45RA+ positively selected. This rearrangement joins TRBV4-3 to TRBJ2-4; TRBD2 aligns across 8 bases. The CDR3 loop reads CASSQLTGTRKAIQYF. The DNA for the CDR3 is TGCGCCAGCAGCCAATTAACCGGGACTAGGAAGGCCATTCAGTACTTC.